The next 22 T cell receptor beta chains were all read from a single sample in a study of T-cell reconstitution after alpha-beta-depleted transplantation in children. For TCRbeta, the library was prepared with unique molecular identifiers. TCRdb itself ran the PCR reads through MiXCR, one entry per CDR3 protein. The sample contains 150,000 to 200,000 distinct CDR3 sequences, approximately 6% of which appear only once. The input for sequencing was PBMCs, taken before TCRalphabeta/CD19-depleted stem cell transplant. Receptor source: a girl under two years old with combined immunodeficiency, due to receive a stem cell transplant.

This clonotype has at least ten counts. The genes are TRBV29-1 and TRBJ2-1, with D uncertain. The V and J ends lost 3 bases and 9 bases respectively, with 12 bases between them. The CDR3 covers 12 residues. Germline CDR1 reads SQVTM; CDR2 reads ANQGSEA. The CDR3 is CSVDSGDGEQFF. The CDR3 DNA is TGCAGCGTTGACTCTGGCGACGGTGAGCAGTTCTTC.

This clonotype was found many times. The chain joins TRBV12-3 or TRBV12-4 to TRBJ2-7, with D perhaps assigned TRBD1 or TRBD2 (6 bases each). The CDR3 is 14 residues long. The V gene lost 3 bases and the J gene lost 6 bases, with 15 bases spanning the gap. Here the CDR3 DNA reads TGTGCCAGCAGTTTGGCTCTAGGGGGGCGCGAGCAGTACTTC. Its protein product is CASSLALGGREQYF.

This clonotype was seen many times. DNA of the CDR3: TGCAGCGTTGTACGATTAGCGGGGGCCGGTACGCAGTATTTT. Its translation: CSVVRLAGAGTQYF. The chain recombines TRBV29-1 with TRBJ2-3; 9 nucleotides agree with TRBD2. Per the germline V gene, CDR1 is SQVTM and CDR2 is ANQGSEA. The CDR3 covers 14 residues. The V gene end was trimmed by 4 bases and the J gene end by 8 bases; junction bases not matched to a gene: 10.

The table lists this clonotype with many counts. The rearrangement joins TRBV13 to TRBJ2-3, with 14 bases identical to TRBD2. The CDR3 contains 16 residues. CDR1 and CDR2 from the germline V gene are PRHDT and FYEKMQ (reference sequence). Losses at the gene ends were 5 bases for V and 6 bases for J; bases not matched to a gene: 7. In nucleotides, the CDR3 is TGTGCCAGCAGCGCGGGACTAGCGGGAGAGTGGGATACGCAGTATTTT. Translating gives CASSAGLAGEWDTQYF. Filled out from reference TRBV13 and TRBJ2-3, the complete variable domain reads AAGVIQSPRHLIKEKRETATLKCYPIPRHDTVYWYQQGPGQDPQFLISFYEKMQSDKGSIPDRFSAQQFSDYHSELNMSSLELGDSALYFCASSAGLAGEWDTQYFGPGTRLTVL.

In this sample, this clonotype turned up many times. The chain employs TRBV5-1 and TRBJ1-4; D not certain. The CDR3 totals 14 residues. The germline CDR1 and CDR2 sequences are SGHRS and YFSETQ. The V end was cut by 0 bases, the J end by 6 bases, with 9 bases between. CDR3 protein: CASSLVGIDEKLFF. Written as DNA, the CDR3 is TGCGCCAGCAGCTTGGTCGGGATTGATGAAAAACTGTTTTTT.

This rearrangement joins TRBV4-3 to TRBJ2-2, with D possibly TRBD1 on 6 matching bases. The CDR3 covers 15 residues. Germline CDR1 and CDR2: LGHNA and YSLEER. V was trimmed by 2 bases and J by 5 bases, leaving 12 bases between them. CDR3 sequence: CASSQIQGRTGELFF. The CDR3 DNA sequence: TGCGCCAGCAGCCAAATTCAGGGGCGGACCGGGGAGCTGTTTTTT.

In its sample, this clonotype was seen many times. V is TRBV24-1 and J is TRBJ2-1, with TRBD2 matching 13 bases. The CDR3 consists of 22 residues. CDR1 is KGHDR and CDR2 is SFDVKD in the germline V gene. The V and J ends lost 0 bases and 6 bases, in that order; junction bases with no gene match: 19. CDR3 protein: CATSDLHKPDGTSGVTCNEQFF. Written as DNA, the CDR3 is TGTGCCACCAGTGATTTGCATAAACCAGACGGGACTAGCGGGGTGACCTGCAATGAGCAGTTCTTC.

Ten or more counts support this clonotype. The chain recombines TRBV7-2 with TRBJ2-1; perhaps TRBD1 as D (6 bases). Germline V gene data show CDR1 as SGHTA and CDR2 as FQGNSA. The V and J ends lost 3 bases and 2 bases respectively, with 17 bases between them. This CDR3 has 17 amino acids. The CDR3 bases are TGTGCCAGCAGCTTCTCTCTACAGGGAAGAACCTACAATGAGCAGTTCTTC. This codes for CASSFSLQGRTYNEQFF.

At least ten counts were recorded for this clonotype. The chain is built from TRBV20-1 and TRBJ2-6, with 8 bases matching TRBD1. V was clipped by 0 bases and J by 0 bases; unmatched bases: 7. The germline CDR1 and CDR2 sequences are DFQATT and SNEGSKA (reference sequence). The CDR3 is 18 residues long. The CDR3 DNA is TGCAGTGCTAGAGATTTAGACAGGGGATACTCTGGGGCCAACGTCCTGACTTTC. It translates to CSARDLDRGYSGANVLTF.

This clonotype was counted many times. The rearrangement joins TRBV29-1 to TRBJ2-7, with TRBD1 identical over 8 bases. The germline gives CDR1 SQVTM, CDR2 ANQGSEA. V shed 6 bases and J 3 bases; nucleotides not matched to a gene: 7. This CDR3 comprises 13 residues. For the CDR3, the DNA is TGCAGCGTGGTCGGACAGGGTAGCTACGAGCAGTACTTC. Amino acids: CSVVGQGSYEQYF.

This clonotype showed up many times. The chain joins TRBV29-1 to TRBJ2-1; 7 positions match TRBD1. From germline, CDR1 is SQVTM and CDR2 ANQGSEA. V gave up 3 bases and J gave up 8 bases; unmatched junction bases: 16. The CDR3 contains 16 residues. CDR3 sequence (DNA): TGCAGCGTTGACCGGTTGACAGGGACGGGGATAGATGAGCAGTTCTTC. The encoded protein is CSVDRLTGTGIDEQFF.

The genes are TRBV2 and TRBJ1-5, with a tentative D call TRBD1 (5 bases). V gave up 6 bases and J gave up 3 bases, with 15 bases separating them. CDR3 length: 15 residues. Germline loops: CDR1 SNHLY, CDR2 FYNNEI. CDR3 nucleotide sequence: TGTGCCAGCAGGCTCAGGGTGGGAAACAATCAGCCCCAGCATTTT. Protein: CASRLRVGNNQPQHF.

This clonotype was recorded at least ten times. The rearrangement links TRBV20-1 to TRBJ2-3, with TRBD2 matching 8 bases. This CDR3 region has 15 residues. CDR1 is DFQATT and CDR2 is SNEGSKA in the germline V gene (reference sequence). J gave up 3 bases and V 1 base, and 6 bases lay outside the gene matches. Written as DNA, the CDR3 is TGCAGTGCTAGAGCGGTCGGGGGGGGAACAGATACGCAGTATTTT. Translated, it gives CSARAVGGGTDTQYF.

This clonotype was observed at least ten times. The CDR3 loop is CASSYGSLNEKLFF. In DNA, the CDR3 is TGTGCCAGCAGCTACGGGAGCCTTAATGAAAAACTGTTTTTT. The chain recombines TRBV2 with TRBJ1-4; D remains unclear. The CDR3 is 14 residues long. Germline V CDR1 and CDR2: SNHLY, FYNNEI. V lost 6 bases, J lost 4 bases, and 12 bases lay in between.

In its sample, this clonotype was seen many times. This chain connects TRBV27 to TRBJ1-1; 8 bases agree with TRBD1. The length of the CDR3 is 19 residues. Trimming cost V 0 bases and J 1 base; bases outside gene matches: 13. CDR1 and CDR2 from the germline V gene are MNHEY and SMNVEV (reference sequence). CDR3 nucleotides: TGTGCCAGCAGTTTATCGTTCGACAGGGGTTTTTATGAGAACACTGAAGCTTTCTTT. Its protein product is CASSLSFDRGFYENTEAFF.

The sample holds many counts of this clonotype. The CDR3 sequence: CASSDGTEEFF. The CDR3 DNA reads as TGTGCCAGCAGCGATGGGACAGAGGAGTTCTTC. This chain links TRBV9 with TRBJ2-1; 7 nucleotides line up with TRBD1. Germline V gene sequence: CDR1 SGDLS, CDR2 YYNGEE. Losses at the gene ends were 3 bases for V and 14 bases for J; bases not matched to a gene: 5. The CDR3 totals 11 residues.

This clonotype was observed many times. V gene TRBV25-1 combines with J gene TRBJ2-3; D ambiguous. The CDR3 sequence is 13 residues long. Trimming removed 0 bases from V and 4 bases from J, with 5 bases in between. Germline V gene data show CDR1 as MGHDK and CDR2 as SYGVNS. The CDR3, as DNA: TGTGCCAGCAGTGAATATTTTGCAGATACGCAGTATTTT. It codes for CASSEYFADTQYF.

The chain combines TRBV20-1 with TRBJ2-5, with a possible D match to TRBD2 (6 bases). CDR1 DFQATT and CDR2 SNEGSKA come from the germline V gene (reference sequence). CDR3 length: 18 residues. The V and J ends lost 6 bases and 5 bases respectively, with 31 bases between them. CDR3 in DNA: TGCAGTGCCCGAACCGGGCTAGCGCCCGCGCCTATGGATGAGACCCAGTACTTC. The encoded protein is CSARTGLAPAPMDETQYF.

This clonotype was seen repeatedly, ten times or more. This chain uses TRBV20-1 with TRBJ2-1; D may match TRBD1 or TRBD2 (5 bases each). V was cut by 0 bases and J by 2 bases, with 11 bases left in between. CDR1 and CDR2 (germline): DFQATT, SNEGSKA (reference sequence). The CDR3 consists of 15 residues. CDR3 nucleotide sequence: TGCAGTGCTAGAGATGAACGGGACCCCTACAATGAGCAGTTCTTC. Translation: CSARDERDPYNEQFF.

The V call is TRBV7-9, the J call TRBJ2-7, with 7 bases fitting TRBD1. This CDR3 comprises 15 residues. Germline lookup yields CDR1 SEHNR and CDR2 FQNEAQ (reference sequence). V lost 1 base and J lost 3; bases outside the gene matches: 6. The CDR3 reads CASSLVQGTGYEQYF. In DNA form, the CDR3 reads TGTGCCAGCAGCTTAGTACAGGGGACCGGCTACGAGCAGTACTTC. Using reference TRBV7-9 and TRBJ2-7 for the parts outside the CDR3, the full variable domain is DTGVSQNPRHKITKRGQNVTFRCDPISEHNRLYWYRQTLGQGPEFLTYFQNEAQLEKSRLLSDRFSAERPKGSFSTLEIQRTEQGDSAMYLCASSLVQGTGYEQYFGPGTRLTVT.

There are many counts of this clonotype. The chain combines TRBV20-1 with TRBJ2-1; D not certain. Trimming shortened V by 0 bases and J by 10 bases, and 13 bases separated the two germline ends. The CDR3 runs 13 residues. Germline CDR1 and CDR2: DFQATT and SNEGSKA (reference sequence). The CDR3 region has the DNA TGCAGTGCTAGAGATCGGGTCGTGGACGAGCAGTTCTTC. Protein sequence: CSARDRVVDEQFF.

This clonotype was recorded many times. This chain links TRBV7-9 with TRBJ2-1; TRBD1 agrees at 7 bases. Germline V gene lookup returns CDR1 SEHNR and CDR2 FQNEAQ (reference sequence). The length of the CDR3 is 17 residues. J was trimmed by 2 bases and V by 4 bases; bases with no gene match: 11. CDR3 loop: CASSSLSDRPTYNEQFF. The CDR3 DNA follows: TGTGCCAGCAGCTCCTTGTCGGACAGGCCTACCTACAATGAGCAGTTCTTC.